The 28 T cell receptor beta chains reported below all come from one sample, sequenced in a study of cytomegalovirus exposure and HLA in healthy donors. Both 60 Vbeta primers and 13 Jbeta primers went into the PCR. Repertoires were generated with immunoSEQ multiplex PCR, while TCRdb's copy carries only in-frame clones and drops some. The table records roughly 200,000 clones, about 90% of them present only once. Material for sequencing was PBMCs. These receptors all come from a man aged 25 to 40 in good health and CMV-seronegative.

This clone was counted once. The genes are TRBV18 and TRBJ1-5; TRBD1 aligns across 7 bases. The CDR3 length is 14 residues. Losses at the gene ends were 5 bases for V and 1 base for J; bases not matched to a gene: 2. The germline V gene has CDR1 KGHSH and CDR2 LQKENI. The CDR3 spells CASSEQGSNQPQHF. CDR3 bases: TGTGCCAGCTCAGAACAGGGGAGCAATCAGCCCCAGCATTTT.

In this sample, this clone turned up once. Mismatch with germline at one junction end may stem from a read error. The chain carries TRBV7-2 and TRBJ2-7, with TRBD1 matching 8 bases. CDR3 length: 11 residues. The germline CDR1 and CDR2 sequences are SGHTA and FQGNSA. CDR3 amino acids: CASSLADRVDF. CDR3 DNA sequence: TGTGCCAGCAGCTTAGCGGACAGGGTCGACTTC.

The genes are TRBV28 and TRBJ1-5; D remains unclear. The CDR3 spans 12 residues. Deletions cut 3 bases from V and 7 bases from J, with 7 bases between. Looked up from germline, CDR1 is MDHEN and CDR2 is SYDVKM. CDR3 loop: CASSFPGQPQHF. The CDR3 coding sequence is TGTGCCAGCAGTTTTCCGGGACAGCCCCAGCATTTT.

The J gene is TRBJ2-1, the V gene TRBV4-1; D gene unclear. Trimming removed 4 bases at V and 6 bases at J, with 7 bases between. CDR1 and CDR2 from the germline V gene are MGHRA and YSYEKL. The CDR3 covers 12 residues. CDR3 loop: CASSPTGNEQFF. The CDR3 DNA reads as TGCGCCAGCAGCCCCACGGGCAATGAGCAGTTCTTC.

The V call is TRBV5-6, the J call TRBJ2-7; TRBD2 aligns across 10 bases. This CDR3 contains 13 residues. Per the germline V gene, CDR1 is SGHDT and CDR2 is YYEEEE. Losses at the gene ends were 3 bases for V and 3 bases for J; bases not matched to a gene: 0. CDR3 sequence: CASSWTSGYEQYF. The CDR3 bases are TGTGCCAGCAGCTGGACTAGCGGCTACGAGCAGTACTTC.

The CDR3 spells CASSLLQSSYEQYF. CDR3 nucleotide sequence: TGTGCCAGCAGCTTACTACAGAGCTCCTACGAGCAGTACTTC. J is TRBJ2-7 and V is TRBV7-9, with no clear D. The ends were cut back, 2 bases at V and 0 bases at J, with 8 bases in the middle. The CDR3 extends over 14 amino acids. CDR1 is SEHNR, CDR2 FQNEAQ, per germline (reference sequence).

The rearrangement links TRBV30 to TRBJ2-5, with a tentative D call TRBD2 (5 bases). The J call may not be correct, given that the DNA end is closer to TRBJ2-7. The germline gives CDR1 GTSNPN, CDR2 SVGIG (reference sequence). CDR3 length equals 15 residues. The CDR3 loop is CAWSVEGGWSYEQYF. As DNA, the CDR3 is TGTGCCTGGAGTGTTGAGGGTGGTTGGTCCTACGAGCAGTACTTC.

In DNA, the CDR3 is TGCAGCGTTGAGCGATGGGCGGGGACAGATACGCAGTATTTT. Translated, it gives CSVERWAGTDTQYF. The chain carries TRBV29-1 and TRBJ2-3; perhaps TRBD2 as D (6 bases). The CDR3 sequence is 14 residues long. Trimming stripped 3 bases from V and 3 bases from J, with 13 bases between. The V gene's germline CDR1 is SQVTM and CDR2 ANQGSEA.

The chain is built from TRBV4-3 and TRBJ1-2; 10 positions match TRBD1. V gave up 4 bases and J gave up 7 bases; unmatched junction bases: 21. There are 19 residues in the CDR3. Germline CDR1 reads LGHNA; CDR2 reads YSLEER. CDR3 coding DNA: TGCGCCAGCAGCCGCACCATCGGGGCTCGGACAGGGGGGTTCAGTGGCTACACCTTC. Translation: CASSRTIGARTGGFSGYTF.

CDR3 sequence (DNA): TGTGCCAGCAGTTTAGCGGGGGTCTACGAGCAGTACTTC. Encoded protein: CASSLAGVYEQYF. V is TRBV27 and J is TRBJ2-7; 7 bases match TRBD2. V lost 2 bases and J lost 3; bases outside the gene matches: 1. The germline V gene has CDR1 MNHEY and CDR2 SMNVEV (reference sequence). The CDR3 extends over 13 amino acids.

The rearrangement uses TRBV4-1 and TRBJ2-2; TRBD1 is a possible D gene (5 bases). Trimming removed 5 bases from V and 5 bases from J, with 15 bases in between. The CDR3 length is 15 residues. CDR1 MGHRA and CDR2 YSYEKL come from the germline V gene. The CDR3 protein is CASSEYQGWTGELFF. CDR3 bases: TGCGCCAGCAGCGAGTACCAGGGATGGACCGGGGAGCTGTTTTTT.

The chain links TRBV27 to TRBJ2-3; 11 bases align to TRBD2. Trimming took 6 bases from V and 1 from J; bases not matched to a gene: 15. The germline V gene encodes CDR1 MNHEY and CDR2 SMNVEV (reference sequence). This CDR3 spans 19 amino acids. The CDR3: CASRPAGLAGGTGTDTQYF. The CDR3 nucleotides read TGTGCCAGCAGACCTGCGGGTCTAGCGGGAGGAACCGGCACAGATACGCAGTATTTT.

The chain is built from TRBV19 and TRBJ2-1; 11 nucleotides agree with TRBD2. CDR1 is LNHDA, CDR2 SQIVND, per germline (reference sequence). The CDR3 is 17 residues long. V lost 7 bases, J lost 11 bases, and 19 bases stayed unmatched. This CDR3 reads CASTPRLLAGGGVKQFF. The CDR3 DNA reads TGTGCCAGTACCCCCCGACTTCTAGCGGGGGGCGGGGTTAAGCAGTTCTTC.

A few counts support this clone. The chain couples TRBV27 to TRBJ1-2; 10 nucleotides align to TRBD1. Germline lookup yields CDR1 MNHEY and CDR2 SMNVEV (reference sequence). This CDR3 comprises 15 residues. With V trimmed by 5 bases and J by 8 bases, 11 bases remained unmatched. CDR3: CASSPATGGSRGYTF. CDR3 nucleotide sequence: TGTGCCAGCAGTCCGGCGACAGGGGGCTCTAGAGGCTACACCTTC.

The chain combines TRBV28 with TRBJ2-1; 8 positions agree with TRBD2. Germline V gene lookup returns CDR1 MDHEN and CDR2 SYDVKM. This CDR3 spans 16 amino acids. The V and J ends lost 6 bases and 7 bases, in that order; junction bases with no gene match: 14. The CDR3 DNA reads as TGTGCCAGCAGCTCCGGGGGGACTAGGAGGGCAAATGAGCAGTTCTTC. Translated, it gives CASSSGGTRRANEQFF.

The V and J genes are TRBV9 and TRBJ1-1; D is undetermined. CDR1 and CDR2 (germline): SGDLS, YYNGEE. CDR3 size: 13 residues. V lost 4 bases to trimming and J lost 1 base, with 8 bases between them. CDR3: CASSLTRNTEAFF. For the CDR3, the DNA is TGTGCCAGCAGCCTCACAAGGAACACTGAAGCTTTCTTT.

The V call is TRBV19, the J call TRBJ2-1, with TRBD2 identical over 11 bases. CDR1 is LNHDA and CDR2 is SQIVND in the germline V gene (reference sequence). The CDR3 length is 14 residues. V lost 5 bases to trimming and J lost 3 bases; unmatched junction nucleotides: 0. The CDR3 bases are TGTGCCAGTAGTCTAGCGGGGGGCTACAATGAGCAGTTCTTC. The encoded protein is CASSLAGGYNEQFF.

The rearrangement uses TRBV27 and TRBJ2-3; 9 bases are shared with TRBD1. This CDR3 region has 15 residues. Per germline, CDR1 MNHEY and CDR2 SMNVEV (reference sequence). V lost 5 bases, J lost 4 bases, and 7 bases stayed unmatched. CDR3 sequence: CASSTRQGGADTQYF. The CDR3 nucleotides read TGTGCCAGCAGTACCCGACAGGGGGGTGCAGATACGCAGTATTTT.

The chain has TRBV19 and TRBJ1-5, with a weak D call TRBD1 (6 bases). The germline V gene encodes CDR1 LNHDA and CDR2 SQIVND (reference sequence). V was pared by 10 bases and J by 6 bases, with 16 bases between. The CDR3 covers 13 residues. The CDR3 protein is CATREGGSQPQHF. The CDR3 nucleotides are TGTGCCACAAGGGAGGGGGGGAGTCAGCCCCAGCATTTT.

Concerning this clone itself: Relative to the germline gene, one junction end is altered; a read error may explain this. The CDR3 DNA follows: TGTGCCAGCAGTTTGACAGCCGCTGGGGCCAACGGCCTGACTTTC. Its protein is CASSLTAAGANGLTF. The rearrangement uses TRBV6-5 and TRBJ2-6; D might be TRBD1 (5 bases). In germline, CDR1 is MNHEY, CDR2 SVGAGI. This CDR3 region has 15 residues.

The rearrangement joins TRBV5-5 to TRBJ2-3; possible D gene TRBD1, 5 bases. CDR3 length: 15 amino acids. Germline V gives CDR1 SGHKS, CDR2 YYEKEE (reference sequence). The ends were cut back, 5 bases at V and 0 bases at J, with 13 bases in the middle. Written as DNA, the CDR3 is TGTGCCAGCAGACTACAGGTCCCTAGCACAGATACGCAGTATTTT. Residues: CASRLQVPSTDTQYF.

The chain combines TRBV27 with TRBJ1-1, with D maybe TRBD1 (5 bases). CDR1 and CDR2 (germline): MNHEY, SMNVEV (reference sequence). Between the trimmed V and J ends, which lost 7 bases and 4 bases, there was a span of 25 bases. The CDR3 is made up of 17 amino acids. The CDR3 region is CASTLTGGGAFSTEAFF. The DNA for the CDR3 is TGTGCCAGCACCCTAACCGGGGGAGGGGCTTTTAGCACTGAAGCTTTCTTT.

The CDR3 DNA reads as TGCAGTGCTCTCAGGGGGGCCGGTAATGAAAAACTGTTTTTT. Its protein product is CSALRGAGNEKLFF. V gene TRBV29-1 combines with J gene TRBJ1-4; 7 bases are a match to TRBD1. CDR1 and CDR2 from the germline V gene are SQVTM and ANQGSEA. The CDR3 is made up of 14 amino acids.

In DNA, the CDR3 is TGTGCCAGCAGCCAGGACAGGGGCGTGCGGCAGTTCTTC. It codes for CASSQDRGVRQFF. The chain links TRBV7-8 to TRBJ2-1, with 9 bases that match TRBD1. CDR1 is SGHVS and CDR2 is FQNEAQ in the germline V gene. V shed 5 bases, J shed 12 bases, and the junction held 8 bases outside the gene matches. This CDR3 contains 13 residues.

This rearrangement joins TRBV27 to TRBJ1-2; no firm D call. The V gene's germline CDR1 is MNHEY and CDR2 SMNVEV (reference sequence). Trimming shortened V by 1 base and J by 8 bases, and 14 bases separated the two germline ends. The CDR3 contains 14 residues. CDR3 region: CASSLYPRGGGYTF. CDR3 in DNA: TGTGCCAGCAGTTTATACCCCCGCGGTGGCGGCTACACCTTC.

The chain uses TRBV15 and TRBJ2-1; 7 bases fit TRBD1. The CDR3 has 15 residues. Unmatched junction bases numbered 7, after V lost 5 bases and J lost 3 bases. Germline V lookup: CDR1 LNHNV, CDR2 YYDKDF (reference sequence). This chain's CDR3 is CATSRTGQIYNEQFF. The CDR3 DNA is TGTGCCACCAGCCGGACGGGACAGATCTACAATGAGCAGTTCTTC.

Notes on this clone: Its ends do not fully match the called genes, so a read error is possible. V gene TRBV25-1 combines with J gene TRBJ2-4, with TRBD1 identical over 9 bases. Germline values: CDR1 MGHDK, CDR2 SYGVNS. This CDR3 comprises 17 residues. CDR3 in DNA: TGTGCCAGCAGCCCCAGGGGAGGGGACAGGGTCAAAAACAGTCAGTACTTC. Translated, it gives CASSPRGGDRVKNSQYF.

The chain combines TRBV19 with TRBJ2-7; 8 positions agree with TRBD1. Germline V gives CDR1 LNHDA, CDR2 SQIVND (reference sequence). V lost 6 bases to trimming and J lost 0 bases; unmatched junction nucleotides: 7. The CDR3 contains 15 residues. The CDR3 here is CASSELGTGSYEQYF. The CDR3 coding sequence is TGTGCCAGTAGCGAACTCGGGACAGGCTCCTACGAGCAGTACTTC.